The sequence of this T cell receptor (beta chain) was determined in a study of cytomegalovirus exposure and HLA in healthy donors. The CDR3 has 15 amino acids. J lost 8 bases, V lost 6 bases, and 11 bases had no gene match. Germline V gene sequence: CDR1 MNHEY, CDR2 SMNVEV (reference sequence). 13 Jbeta primers and 60 Vbeta primers were used for the PCR. Data came from immunoSEQ multiplex PCR; TCRdb stores just in-frame clones and leaves some out. The sample includes about 90,000 clones, approximately 90% seen only once; the top ten take 2.3%. Input material: PBMCs. The source of this sequence is a man between 18 and 29 years old in good health and CMV-seronegative. The genes are TRBV27 and TRBJ2-1, with 9 nucleotides matching TRBD2. CDR3 in amino acids: CASRMAGTSFYEQFF. The CDR3 DNA reads TGTGCCAGCAGAATGGCCGGGACTAGCTTCTATGAGCAGTTCTTC.